This TCR beta chain stems from a study of post-analysis software for immune sequencing data. Study overall: Included among the disease courses, which were recorded for the cohort, were relapsing-remitting, secondary progressive and progressive-relapsing multiple sclerosis. Study-wide results and caveats: The authors found that F measure strongly co-clustered same-batch samples. Patients showed TRBV5-6, TRBV5-1 and TRBV20-1 among five TRBV segments more frequent than in controls.

Concerning this clonotype itself: The antigen is undetermined.

Tagging with unique molecular identifiers was a feature of the TCR beta cDNA libraries. The T cell input of about 0.95 to 11 million gave approximately 460,000 cDNA molecules. MiXCR was run by TCRdb on the PCR reads, yielding one entry per CDR3 protein. Among about 810,000 distinct CDR3 sequences listed, roughly 58% were seen once. There are 14 residues in the CDR3. The V end was cut by 2 bases, the J end by 3 bases, with 9 bases between. CDR1 MDHEN and CDR2 SYDVKM come from the germline V gene. The source is a girl aged 5 to 17 with multiple sclerosis. The sequencing input was blood. The chain links TRBV28 to TRBJ2-3; tentative D call: TRBD2 (5 bases). CDR3: CASSLTPGTDTQYF. As DNA, the CDR3 is TGTGCCAGCAGTTTAACCCCGGGGACAGATACGCAGTATTTT.